This TCR beta chain came from a study of T cells in Graves' hyperthyroidism and ophthalmopathy (dated by TCRdb to the late 2010s). Turning to the overall study: Peripheral blood was collected at initial diagnosis, before any treatment. To identify TCR V-J signatures that set the groups apart, the researchers used a discovery cohort of 90 to 100 patients, made up of 43 with Graves' ophthalmopathy and 57 with stable Graves' hyperthyroidism. Whether ophthalmopathy could be predicted prospectively was tested in an independent validation cohort made up of approximately 19 hyperthyroidism patients plus 17 patients who later progressed to ophthalmopathy. For training and testing, the 110 or so patients in the discovery cohort were randomly divided in a 7:3 ratio. In addition, the study compared T-cell repertoires in thyroid tissue and in blood from about 6 Graves' hyperthyroidism patients. Following sampling, methimazole starting at 30 mg daily was given to hyperthyroidism patients, and high-dose intravenous methylprednisolone was given to ophthalmopathy patients. According to the paper, TCR Vbeta CDR3 sequencing was carried out on 120 to 150 peripheral blood samples, which came from around 43 ophthalmopathy, fewer than 80 hyperthyroidism and roughly 17 progressor patients. Results the study describes overall, beyond this receptor: In validation, the model predicted progression to ophthalmopathy a median of around 6.5 months before onset, with over 60% sensitivity and 72.22% specificity. Sample size was not statistically predetermined, and blinding of investigators to group allocation was not performed. A model built on a 13 V-J signature distinguished ophthalmopathy from stable hyperthyroidism, reaching roughly 88% sensitivity and approximately 81% specificity in cross-validation and 80%/75% in testing. Most expanded thyroid clonotypes (frequency above 0.001) were also found in blood, which suggests that blood repertoires may mirror thyroid immune responses.

This clonotype appeared many times. Its cognate antigen has yet to be identified. Base-call qualities are not available, and no considerably larger clone is one nucleotide away. The TCR beta CDR3 regions were amplified from RNA transcripts. A first-round RT-PCR of the TCR CDR3 used the HTBI primer set with the Qiagen OneStep RT-PCR kit. A second multiplex PCR round built the libraries, followed by size selection and purification. The libraries were sequenced on an Illumina HiSeq2000 using paired-end 100 bp reads. Turning to the authors' computational methods: Raw data were processed with SOAPnuke, discarding reads with adapters, uncalled bases, mean Phred below 15, or no exact constant-primer or identifier match. COPE v1.2.5 was used to merge the high-quality paired reads, and each unique nucleotide sequence was defined as a clonotype. Clonotypes were aligned to IMGT TRBV, TRBD and TRBJ reference segments using MiTCR v1.1. Analysis was restricted to V-J combinations with a frequency above 0.0001, which covered over 98% of repertoires. The TCS score was defined as F50 (clonal expansion) divided by E x V (chaos), with BLOSUM62-based TCRdist calculated between CDR3 peptides within each V-J. Welch's t-statistics and random forest reduced roughly 530 V-J features to roughly 13, which were used in a naive Bayes classifier (R e1071). The raw public data were reprocessed by TCRdb itself: fastp quality trimming at Q25, MiXCR clonotype calling, in-frame beta chains only. Entries are consolidated by CDR3 protein sequence, retaining the most common genes and DNA. These V and J calls derive from TCRdb rather than the authors' analysis. For this sample the table gives 340,000 or so distinct CDR3 sequences, of which 16% were detected only once. Roughly 33% of the sample goes to the ten largest clones.

The germline V gene provides CDR1 KGHSH and CDR2 LQKENI. Here V drops 3 bases and J drops 7 bases, and the junction holds 5 bases not matched to any gene. From cysteine to phenylalanine, the CDR3 is 14 amino acids long. Only the CDR3 part of the read is kept: 42 bases, read in frame from the first base. A patient counted as having stable Graves' hyperthyroidism if no progression to ophthalmopathy occurred over 18 months of follow-up. Hyperthyroidism patients were newly diagnosed, had a disease duration of under 2 months, and were aged 18 to 65 years. The study excluded patients with uncontrolled infections, other autoimmune diseases, pregnancy or lactation. Diagnoses were established on the basis of clinical symptoms, serum thyroxine and TRAb, thyroid ultrasound, and orbital computed tomography. Ficoll-Paque density gradient centrifugation was used to isolate PBMCs from around 10 ml of fresh peripheral blood. Total RNA was extracted using Trizol reagent, and RNA quality was assessed on an Agilent 2100 Bioanalyzer.

The rearrangement joined TRBV18 to TRBJ1-5; 8 central nucleotides agree with TRBD1. This TCR derives from a man between 25 and 39 years old with Graves' hyperthyroidism. The sequencing sample was made of blood. The CDR3 region: CASSPDREVQPQHF. The nucleotide sequence reads TGTGCCAGCTCACCGGACAGGGAGGTCCAGCCCCAGCATTTT.